This T cell receptor (beta chain) was recorded in a study of T cells after yellow fever vaccination. Overall study context: Preparation of fractions with low cell numbers was performed using SMART-Seq v4 Ultra Low Input.

Between the trimmed V and J ends, which lost 5 bases and 7 bases, there was a span of 14 bases. This CDR3 spans 13 amino acids. CDR1 and CDR2 (germline): MGHRA, YSYEKL. Study-wide results and limits: Reappearance after the booster was observed for most primary-vaccination clones (roughly 97% CD4, about 91% CD8).

This clonotype came up a few times. Antigen unknown. For TCR, cDNA came from 5'RACE template switching, which added a universal primer site and UMIs. TCRdb reprocessed the 5' RACE reads via MiXCR and lists one record per CDR3 protein. Altogether a few hundred thousand distinct CDR3 sequences are present, approximately 16% being singletons, with the ten largest covering 15% to 20%. The sequencing used PBMCs, collected more than 4 days after the first yellow fever vaccination. The V gene is TRBV4-1, the J gene TRBJ1-1; perhaps TRBD1 as D (6 bases). The TCR was taken from a man between 18 and 35 years old who received the YFV17D yellow fever vaccine. The CDR3 loop is CASSLSQGNEAFF. Written as DNA, the CDR3 is TGCGCCAGCAGCTTGTCCCAGGGGAATGAAGCTTTCTTT.